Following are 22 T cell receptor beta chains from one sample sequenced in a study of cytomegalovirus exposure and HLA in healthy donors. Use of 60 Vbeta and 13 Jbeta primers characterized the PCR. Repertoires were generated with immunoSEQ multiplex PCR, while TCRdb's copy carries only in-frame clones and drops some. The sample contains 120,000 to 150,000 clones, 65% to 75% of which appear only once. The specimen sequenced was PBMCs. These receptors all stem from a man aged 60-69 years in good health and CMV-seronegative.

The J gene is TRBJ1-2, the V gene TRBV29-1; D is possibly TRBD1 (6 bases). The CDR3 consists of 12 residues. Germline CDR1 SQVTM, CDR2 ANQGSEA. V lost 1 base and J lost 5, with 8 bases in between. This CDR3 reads CSVEGTEYGYTF. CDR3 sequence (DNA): TGCAGCGTTGAAGGGACAGAGTATGGCTACACCTTC.

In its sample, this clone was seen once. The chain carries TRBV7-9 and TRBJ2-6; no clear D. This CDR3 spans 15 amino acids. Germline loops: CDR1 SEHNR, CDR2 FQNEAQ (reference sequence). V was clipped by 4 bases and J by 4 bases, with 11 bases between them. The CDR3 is CASSSQSSGANVLTF. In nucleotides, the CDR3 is TGTGCCAGCAGCTCACAGTCATCCGGGGCCAACGTCCTGACTTTC.

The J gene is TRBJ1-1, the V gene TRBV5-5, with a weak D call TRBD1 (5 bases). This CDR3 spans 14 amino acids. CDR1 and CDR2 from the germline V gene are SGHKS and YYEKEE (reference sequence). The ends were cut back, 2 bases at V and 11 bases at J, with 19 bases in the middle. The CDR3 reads CASSFGIEWGLAFF. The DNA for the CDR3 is TGTGCCAGCAGCTTCGGCATTGAATGGGGACTCGCTTTCTTT.

CDR3: CASSPRGRGDSSGNTIYF. The CDR3 bases are TGTGCCAGCTCACCACGGGGGAGAGGGGACTCCTCTGGAAACACCATATATTTT. The rearrangement joins TRBV18 to TRBJ1-3, with D perhaps matching TRBD1 (5 bases). V was pared by 1 base and J by 0 bases, with 16 bases between. The germline V gene has CDR1 KGHSH and CDR2 LQKENI. This CDR3 is 18 amino acids long.

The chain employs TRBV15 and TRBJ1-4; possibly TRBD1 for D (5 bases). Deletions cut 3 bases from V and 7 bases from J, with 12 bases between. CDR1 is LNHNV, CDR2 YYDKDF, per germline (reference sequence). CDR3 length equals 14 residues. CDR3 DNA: TGTGCCACCAGCAGCGGCAGGGTAGTTGAAAAACTGTTTTTT. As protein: CATSSGRVVEKLFF.

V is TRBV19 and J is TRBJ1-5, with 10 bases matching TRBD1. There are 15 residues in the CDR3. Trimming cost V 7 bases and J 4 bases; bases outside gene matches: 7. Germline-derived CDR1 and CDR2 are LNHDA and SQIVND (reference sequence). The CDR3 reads CASTPSGQGNQPQHF. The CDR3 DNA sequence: TGTGCCAGTACCCCCTCGGGACAGGGGAATCAGCCCCAGCATTTT. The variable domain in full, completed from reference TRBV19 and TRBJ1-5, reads DGGITQSPKYLFRKEGQNVTLSCEQNLNHDAMYWYRQDPGQGLRLIYYSQIVNDFQKGDIAEGYSVSREKKESFPLTVTSAQKNPTAFYLCASTPSGQGNQPQHFGDGTRLSIL.

CDR3: CASSYAPTRGIGYGYTF. CDR3 in DNA: TGTGCCAGCTCATACGCTCCAACCAGGGGAATTGGCTATGGCTACACCTTC. The genes are TRBV18 and TRBJ1-2; tentatively, D is TRBD1 (6 bases). Germline V CDR1 and CDR2: KGHSH, LQKENI. CDR3 length: 17 residues. V gave up 5 bases and J gave up 4 bases, with 23 bases separating them.

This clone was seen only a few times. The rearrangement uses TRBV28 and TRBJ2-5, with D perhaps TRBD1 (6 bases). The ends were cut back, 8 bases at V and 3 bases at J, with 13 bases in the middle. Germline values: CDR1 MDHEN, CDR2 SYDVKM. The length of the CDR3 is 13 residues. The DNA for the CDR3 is TGTGCCAGCTACGGGACAATGGAAGAGACCCAGTACTTC. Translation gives CASYGTMEETQYF.

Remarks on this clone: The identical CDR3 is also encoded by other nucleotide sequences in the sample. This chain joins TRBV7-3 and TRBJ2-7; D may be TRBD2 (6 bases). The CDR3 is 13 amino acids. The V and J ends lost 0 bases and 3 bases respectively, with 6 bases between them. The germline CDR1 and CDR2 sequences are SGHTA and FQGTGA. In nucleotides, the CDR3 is TGTGCCAGCAGCTTAACGGGGGGCTACGAGCAGTACTTC. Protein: CASSLTGGYEQYF.

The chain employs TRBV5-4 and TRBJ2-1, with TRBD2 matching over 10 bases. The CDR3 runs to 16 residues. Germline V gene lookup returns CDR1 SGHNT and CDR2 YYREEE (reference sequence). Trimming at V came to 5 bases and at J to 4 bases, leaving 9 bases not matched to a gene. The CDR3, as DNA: TGTGCCAGCAGGAAAGCGGGAGGGCCCGGGTACAATGAGCAGTTCTTC. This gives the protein CASRKAGGPGYNEQFF.

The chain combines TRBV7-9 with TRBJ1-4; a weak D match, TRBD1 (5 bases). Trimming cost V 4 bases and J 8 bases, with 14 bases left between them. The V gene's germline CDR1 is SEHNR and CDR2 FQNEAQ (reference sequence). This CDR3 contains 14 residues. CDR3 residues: CASSSPEGEEKLFF. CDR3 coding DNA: TGTGCCAGCAGCTCGCCAGAAGGGGAAGAAAAACTGTTTTTT.

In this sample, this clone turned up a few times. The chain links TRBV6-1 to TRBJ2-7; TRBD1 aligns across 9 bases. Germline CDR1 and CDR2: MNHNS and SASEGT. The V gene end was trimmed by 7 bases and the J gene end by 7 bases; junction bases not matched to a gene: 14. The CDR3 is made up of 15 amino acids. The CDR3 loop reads CASNRSDRGGREQYF. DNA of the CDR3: TGTGCCAGCAATCGGTCGGACAGGGGAGGGAGGGAGCAGTACTTC.

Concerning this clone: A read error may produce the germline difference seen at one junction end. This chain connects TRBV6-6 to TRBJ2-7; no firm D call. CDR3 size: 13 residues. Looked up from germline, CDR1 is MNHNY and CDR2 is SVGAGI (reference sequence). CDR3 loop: CASSYEPSYGQYF. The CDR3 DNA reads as TGTGCCAGCAGTTACGAGCCAAGCTACGGGCAGTACTTC.

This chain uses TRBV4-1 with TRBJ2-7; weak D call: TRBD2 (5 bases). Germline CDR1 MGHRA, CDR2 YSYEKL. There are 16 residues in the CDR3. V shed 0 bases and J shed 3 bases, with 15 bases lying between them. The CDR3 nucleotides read TGCGCCAGCAGCCAAGAGCCAGCGGAGCCCTACTACGAGCAGTACTTC. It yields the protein CASSQEPAEPYYEQYF.

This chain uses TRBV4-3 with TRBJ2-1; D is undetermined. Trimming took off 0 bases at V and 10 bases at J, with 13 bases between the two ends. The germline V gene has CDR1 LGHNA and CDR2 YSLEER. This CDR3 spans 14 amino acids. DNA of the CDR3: TGCGCCAGCAGCCAAGAAATTACGGTGAGGGAGCAGTTCTTC. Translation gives CASSQEITVREQFF.

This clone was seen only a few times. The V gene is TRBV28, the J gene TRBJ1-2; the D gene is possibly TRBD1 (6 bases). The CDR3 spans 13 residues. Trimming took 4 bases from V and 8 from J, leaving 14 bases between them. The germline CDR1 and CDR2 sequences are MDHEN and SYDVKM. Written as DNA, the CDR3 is TGTGCCAGCAGTTCCCAGGGGATACGCGGCTACACCTTC. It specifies CASSSQGIRGYTF.

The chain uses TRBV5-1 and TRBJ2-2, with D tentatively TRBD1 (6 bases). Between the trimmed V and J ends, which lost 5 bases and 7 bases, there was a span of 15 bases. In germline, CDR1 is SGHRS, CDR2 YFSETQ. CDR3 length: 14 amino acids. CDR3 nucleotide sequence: TGCGCCAGCAGTTGGACGCAGGGGCGCGGGGAGCTGTTTTTT. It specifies CASSWTQGRGELFF. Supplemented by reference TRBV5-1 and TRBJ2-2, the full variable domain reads KAGVTQTPRYLIKTRGQQVTLSCSPISGHRSVSWYQQTPGQGLQFLFEYFSETQRNKGNFPGRFSGRQFSNSRSEMNVSTLELGDSALYLCASSWTQGRGELFFGEGSRLTVL.

The chain's CDR3 is CASSVGTGRETQYF. As DNA, the CDR3 is TGTGCCAGCAGCGTGGGGACAGGAAGGGAGACCCAGTACTTC. The chain has TRBV11-2 and TRBJ2-5, with TRBD1 matching 8 bases. The CDR3 contains 14 residues. V gave up 5 bases and J gave up 5 bases; unmatched junction bases: 7. The germline gives CDR1 SGHAT, CDR2 FQNNGV.

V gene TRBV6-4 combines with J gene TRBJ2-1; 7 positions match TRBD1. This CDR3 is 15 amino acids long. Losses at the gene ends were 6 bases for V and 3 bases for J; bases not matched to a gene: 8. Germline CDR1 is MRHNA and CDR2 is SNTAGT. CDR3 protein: CASSETGTDYNEQFF. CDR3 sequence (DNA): TGTGCCAGCAGCGAGACCGGGACAGACTACAATGAGCAGTTCTTC.

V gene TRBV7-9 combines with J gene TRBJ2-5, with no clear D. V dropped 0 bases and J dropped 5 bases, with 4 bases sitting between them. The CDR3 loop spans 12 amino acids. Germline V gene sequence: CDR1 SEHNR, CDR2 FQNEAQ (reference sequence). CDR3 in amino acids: CASSLAGETQYF. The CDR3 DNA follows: TGTGCCAGCAGCTTAGCCGGGGAGACCCAGTACTTC.

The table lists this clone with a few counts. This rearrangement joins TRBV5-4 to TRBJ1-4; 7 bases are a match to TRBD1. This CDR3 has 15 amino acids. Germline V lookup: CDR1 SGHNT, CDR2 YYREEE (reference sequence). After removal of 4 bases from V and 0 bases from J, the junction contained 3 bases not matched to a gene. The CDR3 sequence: CASSDRVSTNEKLFF. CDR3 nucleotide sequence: TGTGCCAGCAGCGACAGGGTATCAACTAATGAAAAACTGTTTTTT.

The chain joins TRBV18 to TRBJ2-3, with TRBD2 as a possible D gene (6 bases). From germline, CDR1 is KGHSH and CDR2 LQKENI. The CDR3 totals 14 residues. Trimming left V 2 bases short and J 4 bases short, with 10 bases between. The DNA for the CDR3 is TGTGCCAGCTCACCAGGGGGGAACGCAGATACGCAGTATTTT. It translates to CASSPGGNADTQYF.